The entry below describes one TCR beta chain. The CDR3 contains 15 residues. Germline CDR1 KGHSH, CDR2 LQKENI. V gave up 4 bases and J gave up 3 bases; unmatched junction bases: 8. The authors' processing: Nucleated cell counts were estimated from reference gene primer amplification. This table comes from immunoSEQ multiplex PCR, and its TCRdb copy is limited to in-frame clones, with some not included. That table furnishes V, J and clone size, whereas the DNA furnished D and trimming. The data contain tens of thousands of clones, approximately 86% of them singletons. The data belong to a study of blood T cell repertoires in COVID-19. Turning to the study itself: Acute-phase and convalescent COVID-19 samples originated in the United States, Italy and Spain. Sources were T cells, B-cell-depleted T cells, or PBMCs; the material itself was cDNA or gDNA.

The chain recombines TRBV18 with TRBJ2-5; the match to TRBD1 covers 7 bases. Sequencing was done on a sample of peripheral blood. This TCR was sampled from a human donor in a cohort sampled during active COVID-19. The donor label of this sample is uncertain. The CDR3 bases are TGTGCCAGCTCACTCGACAGGGCTGTGAAAGAGACCCAGTACTTC. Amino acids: CASSLDRAVKETQYF.